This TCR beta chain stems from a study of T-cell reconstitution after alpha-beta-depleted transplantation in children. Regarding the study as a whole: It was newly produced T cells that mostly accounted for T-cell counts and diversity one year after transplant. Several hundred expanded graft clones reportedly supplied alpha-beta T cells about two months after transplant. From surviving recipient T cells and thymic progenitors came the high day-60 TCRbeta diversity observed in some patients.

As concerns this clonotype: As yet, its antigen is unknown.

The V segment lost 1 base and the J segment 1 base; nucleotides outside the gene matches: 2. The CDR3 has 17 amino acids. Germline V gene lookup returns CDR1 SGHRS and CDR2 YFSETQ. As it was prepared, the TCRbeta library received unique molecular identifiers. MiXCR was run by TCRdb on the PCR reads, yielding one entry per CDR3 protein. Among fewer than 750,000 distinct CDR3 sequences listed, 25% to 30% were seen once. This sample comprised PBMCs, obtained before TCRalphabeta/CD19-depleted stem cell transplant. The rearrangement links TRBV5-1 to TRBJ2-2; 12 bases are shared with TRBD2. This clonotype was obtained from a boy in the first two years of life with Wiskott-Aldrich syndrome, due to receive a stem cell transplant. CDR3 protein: CASSLTTSGGNTGELFF. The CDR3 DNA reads TGCGCCAGCAGCTTGACGACTAGCGGGGGGAACACCGGGGAGCTGTTTTTT.